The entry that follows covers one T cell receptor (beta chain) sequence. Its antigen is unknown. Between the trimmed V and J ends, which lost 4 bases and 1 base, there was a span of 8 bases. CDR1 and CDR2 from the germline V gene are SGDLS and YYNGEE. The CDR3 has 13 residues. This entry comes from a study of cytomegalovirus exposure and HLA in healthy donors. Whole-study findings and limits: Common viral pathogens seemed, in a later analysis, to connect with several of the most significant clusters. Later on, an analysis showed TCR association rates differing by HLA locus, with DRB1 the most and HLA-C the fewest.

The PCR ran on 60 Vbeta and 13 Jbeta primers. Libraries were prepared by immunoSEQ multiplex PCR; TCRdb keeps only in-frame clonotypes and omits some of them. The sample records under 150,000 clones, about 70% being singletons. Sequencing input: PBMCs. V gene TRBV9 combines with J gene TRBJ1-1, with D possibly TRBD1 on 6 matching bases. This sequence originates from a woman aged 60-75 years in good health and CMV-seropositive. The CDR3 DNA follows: TGTGCCAGCAGCCAAGGGGGGAACACTGAAGCTTTCTTT. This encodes CASSQGGNTEAFF.